One sample yielded the 24 T cell receptor beta chains listed below, sequenced in a study of T cell repertoires and HLA-DP antigens (dated by TCRdb to the late 2010s). Libraries came from the immunoSEQ multiplex PCR assay. TCRdb limited this immuneACCESS table to in-frame rearrangements with V and J called. A share of clones is missing; checked studies link under half to unresolved V genes, and the rest is unexplained. The sample yields roughly 73,000 clones; around three quarters were counted once. The ten largest clones represent roughly 1.6% of the sample. No antigen has been assigned to these receptors. Material for sequencing was CD4+ T cells from PBMCs. Every receptor here comes from a man in his sixties in good health and CMV-seronegative.

This chain uses TRBV4-1 with TRBJ1-2; 8 nucleotides align to TRBD1. After removal of 4 bases from V and 3 bases from J, the junction contained 1 base not matched to a gene. The CDR3 has 13 amino acids. In germline, CDR1 is MGHRA, CDR2 YSYEKL. CDR3 region: CASSPTGDYGYTF. The CDR3 bases are TGCGCCAGCAGCCCGACAGGGGACTATGGCTACACCTTC.

The gene calls are TRBV4-3 and TRBJ1-1; TRBD1 aligns across 8 bases. V shed 3 bases, J shed 1 base, and the junction held 10 bases outside the gene matches. CDR3 length: 17 residues. CDR1 is LGHNA, CDR2 YSLEER, per germline. In DNA form, the CDR3 reads TGCGCCAGCAGCCAGCGACCCTCCGGACAGGGGAACACTGAAGCTTTCTTT. Translated, it gives CASSQRPSGQGNTEAFF.

The V call is TRBV2, the J call TRBJ2-2; D may be TRBD1 or TRBD2 (5 bases each). V lost 7 bases, J lost 2 bases, and 17 bases lay in between. The CDR3 length is 16 residues. Germline V gene lookup returns CDR1 SNHLY and CDR2 FYNNEI. The CDR3 here is CASTDGGGINTGELFF. CDR3 DNA sequence: TGTGCCAGCACGGACGGTGGGGGAATAAACACCGGGGAGCTGTTTTTT.

This chain connects TRBV7-9 to TRBJ1-2; D is possibly TRBD1 (5 bases). Germline loops: CDR1 SEHNR, CDR2 FQNEAQ (reference sequence). The CDR3 extends over 14 amino acids. Trimming cost V 5 bases and J 8 bases, with 18 bases left between them. This CDR3 reads CASSHRTNRRGYTF. The CDR3 region has the DNA TGTGCCAGCAGCCACCGGACAAACCGGCGGGGCTACACCTTC.

The chain carries TRBV6-6 and TRBJ1-2; D ambiguous. Germline CDR1 reads MNHNY; CDR2 reads SVGAGI (reference sequence). V gave up 3 bases and J gave up 0 bases, with 11 bases separating them. CDR3 length: 15 amino acids. CDR3 amino acids: CASSYNGVSNYGYTF. CDR3 DNA: TGTGCCAGCAGTTATAACGGGGTTTCTAACTATGGCTACACCTTC.

The chain links TRBV28 to TRBJ1-1; TRBD1 agrees at 9 bases. Unmatched junction bases numbered 2, after V lost 5 bases and J lost 4 bases. Germline V gene lookup returns CDR1 MDHEN and CDR2 SYDVKM. The CDR3 length is 13 residues. The CDR3 DNA is TGTGCCAGCAGTGGGACAGGGCTCACTGAAGCTTTCTTT. Protein sequence: CASSGTGLTEAFF.

The chain couples TRBV5-1 to TRBJ1-1; no clear D gene. The CDR3 contains 12 residues. Germline CDR1 reads SGHRS; CDR2 reads YFSETQ. V was trimmed by 5 bases and J by 1 base, leaving 6 bases between them. CDR3 region: CASRRENTEAFF. The CDR3 DNA follows: TGCGCCAGCAGGCGGGAGAACACTGAAGCTTTCTTT.

The chain couples TRBV19 to TRBJ2-1, with TRBD1 identical over 7 bases. Trimming cost V 5 bases and J 7 bases; bases outside gene matches: 5. Germline lookup yields CDR1 LNHDA and CDR2 SQIVND (reference sequence). CDR3 length: 13 amino acids. CDR3 amino acids: CASSQDRSNEQFF. The CDR3 DNA reads TGTGCCAGTAGTCAGGACAGGTCGAATGAGCAGTTCTTC.

The table lists this clone with a count of one. This chain uses TRBV9 with TRBJ2-2, with D perhaps being TRBD1 or TRBD2 (6 bases each). V gave up 4 bases and J gave up 0 bases, with 16 bases separating them. The V gene's germline CDR1 is SGDLS and CDR2 YYNGEE. The length of the CDR3 is 17 residues. CDR3 region: CASSPGGSGANTGELFF. In DNA, the CDR3 is TGTGCCAGCAGCCCCGGGGGCTCGGGAGCGAACACCGGGGAGCTGTTTTTT.

This chain joins TRBV2 and TRBJ2-1; D uncertain. V was cut by 3 bases and J by 8 bases, with 14 bases left in between. The CDR3 is 14 residues long. Germline loops: CDR1 SNHLY, CDR2 FYNNEI. Here the CDR3 DNA reads TGTGCCAGCAGTGATGACGGCAGGTTCGATGAGCAGTTCTTC. It translates to CASSDDGRFDEQFF.

In DNA form, the CDR3 reads TGCGCCAGCAGCCAAGAATCGCAAGGGTGGAATGAAGCTTTCTTT. Its protein is CASSQESQGWNEAFF. V and J are TRBV4-3 and TRBJ1-1; D gene ambiguous. Germline lookup yields CDR1 LGHNA and CDR2 YSLEER. The CDR3 covers 15 residues. V lost 0 bases and J lost 7, with 15 bases in between.

The J gene is TRBJ1-3, the V gene TRBV18; D not resolved. The CDR3 contains 15 residues. The V end lost 3 bases, the J end lost 1 base, and 10 bases lay between the germline ends. The germline CDR1 and CDR2 sequences are KGHSH and LQKENI. The CDR3 DNA is TGTGCCAGCTCACCTCCCGGGGTGTCTGGAAACACCATATATTTT. It yields the protein CASSPPGVSGNTIYF.

The chain employs TRBV18 and TRBJ1-1; possibly TRBD1 for D (6 bases). CDR1 and CDR2 (germline): KGHSH, LQKENI. Trimming removed 2 bases at V and 5 bases at J, with 18 bases between. The length of the CDR3 is 16 residues. The CDR3 region has the DNA TGTGCCAGCTCACCATCTGCCCCAGGGGCCTCGACTGAAGCTTTCTTT. Protein sequence: CASSPSAPGASTEAFF.

The chain links TRBV30 to TRBJ1-2, with D possibly being TRBD1 (6 bases). V dropped 7 bases and J dropped 8 bases, with 17 bases sitting between them. The CDR3 has 12 residues. Germline lookup yields CDR1 GTSNPN and CDR2 SVGIG (reference sequence). The chain's CDR3 is CASQRTAGGYTF. The CDR3 bases are TGTGCCTCCCAACGGACAGCCGGCGGCTACACCTTC.

The chain uses TRBV6-1 and TRBJ2-5; TRBD2 matches 14 bases. CDR3 length: 14 amino acids. Per germline, CDR1 MNHNS and CDR2 SASEGT. Unmatched junction bases numbered 2, after V lost 4 bases and J lost 7 bases. CDR3 sequence reads: CASSVGTSGGTQYF. The CDR3, as DNA: TGTGCCAGCAGTGTCGGGACTAGCGGGGGGACCCAGTACTTC.

Only one count was recorded for this clone. The V and J genes are TRBV5-4 and TRBJ2-2; 8 positions agree with TRBD1. Germline V CDR1 and CDR2: SGHNT, YYREEE (reference sequence). CDR3 length equals 17 residues. V gave up 5 bases and J gave up 6 bases; unmatched junction bases: 15. Here the CDR3 reads CASRTGTGTTVAGELFF. CDR3 nucleotide sequence: TGTGCCAGCAGAACCGGGACAGGAACGACAGTAGCCGGGGAGCTGTTTTTT.

The chain couples TRBV19 to TRBJ1-1; D call uncertain. V was pared by 4 bases and J by 0 bases, with 9 bases between. Germline CDR1 is LNHDA and CDR2 is SQIVND (reference sequence). CDR3 length equals 14 residues. Here the CDR3 DNA reads TGTGCCAGTAGTACCGGGCCTTTGAACACTGAAGCTTTCTTT. Translation: CASSTGPLNTEAFF.

This clone was detected only once. The chain has TRBV11-2 and TRBJ2-1; TRBD1 matches at 7 bases. The CDR3 spans 15 residues. Germline CDR1 is SGHAT and CDR2 is FQNNGV. V dropped 1 base and J dropped 2; count of bases not matched to a gene: 2. The CDR3 bases are TGTGCCAGCAGCTTAGGGCAGGGGGCCTACAATGAGCAGTTCTTC. Translation: CASSLGQGAYNEQFF.

The genes are TRBV6-5 and TRBJ1-1; maybe TRBD1 (6 bases). CDR3 size: 16 residues. Germline V lookup: CDR1 MNHEY, CDR2 SVGAGI. The V and J ends lost 2 bases and 5 bases respectively, with 18 bases between them. In nucleotides, the CDR3 is TGTGCCAGCAGTTACGATATGGGGGCGCGAGGTACTGAAGCTTTCTTT. This encodes CASSYDMGARGTEAFF.

The CDR3 region has the DNA TGTGCCAGCAGCTTTCTTAGCGGGAGTACCGGGGAGCTGTTTTTT. It specifies CASSFLSGSTGELFF. The chain employs TRBV7-7 and TRBJ2-2, with 9 nucleotides matching TRBD2. Germline V CDR1 and CDR2: SSHAT, FNYEAQ (reference sequence). The CDR3 loop spans 15 amino acids. Trimming removed 3 bases from V and 5 bases from J; junction bases left unmatched: 4.

This chain links TRBV5-1 with TRBJ2-2; 8 bases align to TRBD2. J was trimmed by 0 bases and V by 1 base; bases with no gene match: 8. The CDR3 spans 18 residues. Germline CDR1 reads SGHRS; CDR2 reads YFSETQ. This CDR3 is CASSLLGSGGTNTGELFF. As DNA, the CDR3 is TGCGCCAGCAGCTTGCTAGGCAGCGGGGGTACGAACACCGGGGAGCTGTTTTTT. Supplemented by reference TRBV5-1 and TRBJ2-2, the full variable domain reads KAGVTQTPRYLIKTRGQQVTLSCSPISGHRSVSWYQQTPGQGLQFLFEYFSETQRNKGNFPGRFSGRQFSNSRSEMNVSTLELGDSALYLCASSLLGSGGTNTGELFFGEGSRLTVL.

The V gene is TRBV5-6, the J gene TRBJ2-7; D not resolved. Trimming stripped 2 bases from V and 2 bases from J, with 11 bases between. This CDR3 comprises 14 residues. Germline V gene sequence: CDR1 SGHDT, CDR2 YYEEEE. The CDR3 DNA follows: TGTGCCAGCAGCTTAGTTTTAGCCCCCTACGAGCAGTACGTC. Amino acids: CASSLVLAPYEQYV.

The chain couples TRBV19 to TRBJ1-1; maybe TRBD1 (5 bases). V was trimmed by 2 bases and J by 2 bases, leaving 15 bases between them. The CDR3 spans 16 residues. The germline V gene has CDR1 LNHDA and CDR2 SQIVND (reference sequence). The CDR3 reads CASSIIPRQKNTEAFF. In nucleotides, the CDR3 is TGTGCCAGTAGTATAATCCCCCGACAGAAAAACACTGAAGCTTTCTTT.

The genes are TRBV7-3 and TRBJ2-5, with 7 bases that match TRBD2. The CDR3 runs 14 residues. Per the germline V gene, CDR1 is SGHTA and CDR2 is FQGTGA. J gave up 6 bases and V 0 bases, and 4 bases lay outside the gene matches. CDR3 sequence: CASSLTPGLQTQYF. The CDR3 DNA is TGTGCCAGCAGCTTAACGCCGGGACTACAGACCCAGTACTTC. The full variable domain, rest sourced from reference TRBV7-3 and TRBJ2-5, is GAGVSQTPSNKVTEKGKYVELRCDPISGHTALYWYRQSLGQGPEFLIYFQGTGAADDSGLPNDRFFAVRPEGSVSTLKIQRTERGDSAVYLCASSLTPGLQTQYFGPGTRLLVL.